The following is a T cell receptor beta chain sequence with its context. Its antigen is not known. This sequence may be a read error, since a much larger clone differs from it by one base. The source of the sample is a study of early T cells in non-severe SARS-CoV-2 infection. TCRdb re-derived calls from the 5' RACE reads in MiXCR, one entry per CDR3 protein. This sample has about 100,000 distinct CDR3 sequences, with around 10% found just once. Study conclusions and caveats: Private and CD4 specificities were missed by VDJdb matching, which favored anti-spike CD8 responses.

The length of the CDR3 is 15 residues. Trimming took off 7 bases at V and 1 base at J, with 13 bases between the two ends. The V call is TRBV12-3 or TRBV12-4, the J call TRBJ2-2, with a tentative D call TRBD1 (6 bases). The sequenced sample consisted of whole blood. This sequence was found in an adult who was a healthcare worker with PCR-confirmed SARS-CoV-2 infection or an uninfected control (not recorded which). CDR3 residues: CASNGQGWNTGELFF. The CDR3 DNA sequence: TGTGCCAGCAACGGTCAGGGGTGGAACACCGGGGAGCTGTTTTTT.